A selection of T cell receptor beta chains follows, all from one sample in a study of T cells of healthy individuals. Using its own MiXCR run on the 5' RACE reads, TCRdb lists one record per CDR3 protein. The repertoire consists of nearly 100,000 distinct CDR3 sequences, with 15% to 20% occurring once and the leading ten covering 6.2%. These receptors originate from a human donor in good health. Each CDR3 is given with its conserved first and last residue. D genes are given only for firm matches. Size is stated for part of the rows, as once, few or many counts, or as a class when the clone is expanded.

v_gene,d_gene,j_gene,abundance,CDR3aa,CDR3nt
TRBV7-9,NA,TRBJ2-5,few,CASSFSGQETQYF,TGTGCCAGCAGCTTTAGCGGACAAGAGACCCAGTACTTC
TRBV5-5,TRBD2,TRBJ2-5,NA,CASSFPRGEETQYF,TGTGCCAGCAGCTTTCCCCGGGGGGAAGAGACCCAGTACTTC
TRBV6-2/TRBV6-3,NA,TRBJ1-4,NA,CASAGLVEKLFF,TGTGCCTCCGCGGGACTAGTTGAAAAACTGTTTTTT
TRBV11-2,NA,TRBJ1-1,few,CASSFSNRAEAFF,TGTGCCAGCAGCTTTTCAAACAGGGCTGAAGCTTTCTTT
TRBV6-9,TRBD1,TRBJ1-5,NA,CARRGHWGQPQHF,TGTGCCAGGAGGGGGCACTGGGGTCAGCCCCAGCATTTT
TRBV4-3,NA,TRBJ1-5,many,CASSLSLDSNQPQHF,TGCGCCAGCAGCCTCTCCCTGGATAGCAATCAGCCCCAGCATTTT
TRBV5-1,TRBD1,TRBJ1-2,few,CASSTSGTGGGYTF,TGCGCCAGCAGCACCTCCGGGACAGGGGGCGGCTACACCTTC
TRBV15,TRBD1,TRBJ1-2,many,CATSRDRGDGYTF,TGTGCCACCAGCAGGGACAGGGGCGATGGCTACACCTTC
TRBV28,TRBD1,TRBJ2-7,NA,CASSSTGGLYEQYF,TGTGCCAGCAGTTCGACAGGGGGCCTCTACGAGCAGTACTTC
TRBV3-1,NA,TRBJ2-3,many,CASSRRVWGTDTQYF,TGTGCCAGCAGCCGCAGGGTGTGGGGCACAGATACGCAGTATTTT
TRBV4-3,NA,TRBJ1-1,NA,CASSQEWDFTEAFF,TGCGCCAGCAGCCAAGAGTGGGACTTCACTGAAGCTTTCTTT
TRBV18,NA,TRBJ1-1,medium-sized,CASSPGYGDTEAFF,TGTGCCAGCTCACCAGGTTACGGGGATACTGAAGCTTTCTTT
TRBV18,NA,TRBJ1-5,NA,CASSPRGNQPQHF,TGTGCCAGCTCACCCAGGGGCAATCAGCCCCAGCATTTT
TRBV18,NA,TRBJ2-1,NA,CASSPPDRDEQFF,TGTGCCAGCTCACCACCGGATCGGGATGAGCAGTTCTTC
TRBV28,NA,TRBJ1-5,few,CASKIQGNQPQHF,TGTGCCAGCAAAATCCAGGGAAATCAGCCCCAGCATTTT
TRBV11-2,NA,TRBJ2-3,NA,CASSLGNSPSTDTQYF,TGTGCCAGCAGCTTAGGCAACAGTCCTAGCACAGATACGCAGTATTTT
TRBV29-1,NA,TRBJ1-5,many,CSVADSIDQPQHF,TGCAGCGTGGCTGATAGCATCGATCAGCCCCAGCATTTT
TRBV6-2/TRBV6-3,TRBD2,TRBJ2-7,NA,CASSWTSGRDEQYF,TGTGCCAGCAGCTGGACTAGCGGGAGGGACGAGCAGTACTTC
TRBV4-3,NA,TRBJ2-6,few,CASSQSTGNSGANVLTF,TGCGCCAGCAGCCAAAGTACAGGAAACTCTGGGGCCAACGTCCTGACTTTC
TRBV7-8,NA,TRBJ2-3,many,CASSLFVAGGTDTQYF,TGTGCCAGCAGCTTATTTGTGGCGGGCGGAACAGATACGCAGTATTTT
TRBV7-2,NA,TRBJ1-2,few,CASSLGSPLYGYTF,TGTGCCAGCAGCTTAGGTTCGCCCCTCTATGGCTACACCTTC
TRBV20-1,NA,TRBJ2-1,medium-sized,CSASYLDGNEQFF,TGCAGTGCCTCTTACCTAGACGGGAATGAGCAGTTCTTC
TRBV5-1,NA,TRBJ2-3,NA,CASSWKGSSTDTQYF,TGCGCCAGCAGCTGGAAGGGATCTAGCACAGATACGCAGTATTTT
TRBV2,NA,TRBJ2-1,many,CASSDGPRMEQFF,TGTGCCAGCAGTGATGGCCCTCGAATGGAGCAGTTCTTC
TRBV3-1,NA,TRBJ2-7,few,CASSQALGSGEQYF,TGTGCCAGCAGCCAAGCGCTCGGGTCTGGAGAGCAGTACTTC
TRBV16,NA,TRBJ1-5,NA,CASSRDSSNQPQHF,TGTGCCAGCAGCCGAGACAGTAGCAATCAGCCCCAGCATTTT
TRBV28,NA,TRBJ1-3,few,CASAIFGNTIYF,TGTGCCAGCGCGATCTTCGGAAACACCATATATTTT
TRBV10-3,TRBD1,TRBJ1-1,few,CAISENRGGRIMNTEAFF,TGTGCCATCAGTGAAAACAGGGGAGGCCGAATAATGAACACTGAAGCTTTCTTT
TRBV20-1,NA,TRBJ1-1,many,CSASMMNTEAFF,TGCAGTGCTAGCATGATGAACACTGAAGCTTTCTTT
TRBV14,NA,TRBJ2-3,few,CASSQGHGPLTDTQYF,TGTGCCAGCAGCCAAGGTCACGGACCACTCACAGATACGCAGTATTTT
TRBV20-1,TRBD2,TRBJ2-3,NA,CSANGLREGPLKVDTQYF,TGCAGTGCTAACGGTTTGCGGGAGGGCCCACTAAAAGTAGATACGCAGTATTTT
TRBV4-1,NA,TRBJ1-5,NA,CASSQVGQLSNQPQHF,TGCGCCAGCAGCCAAGTTGGTCAGCTTAGCAATCAGCCCCAGCATTTT
TRBV29-1,NA,TRBJ1-1,NA,CSVVKGGMTEAFF,TGCAGCGTTGTAAAGGGGGGGATGACTGAAGCTTTCTTT
TRBV9,NA,TRBJ2-3,NA,CASSLRGLADTQYF,TGTGCCAGCTCGTTACGGGGGTTGGCAGATACGCAGTATTTT
TRBV28,TRBD1,TRBJ1-5,few,CASSPAGQGSNQPQHF,TGTGCCAGCAGTCCAGCGGGACAGGGTAGCAATCAGCCCCAGCATTTT
TRBV12-3/TRBV12-4,NA,TRBJ2-1,many,CASSLSVGVDEQFF,TGTGCCAGCAGTTTATCTGTAGGGGTCGATGAGCAGTTCTTC
TRBV4-1,NA,TRBJ2-3,NA,CASSQVGPTDTQYF,TGCGCCAGCAGCCAAGTGGGACCTACAGATACGCAGTATTTT
TRBV2,TRBD1,TRBJ1-5,NA,CASSDFGQVGPQHF,TGTGCCAGCAGTGATTTTGGACAGGTTGGGCCCCAGCATTTT
TRBV7-8,NA,TRBJ1-5,few,CASSLVPDQPQHF,TGTGCCAGCAGCTTAGTCCCCGATCAGCCCCAGCATTTT
TRBV6-2/TRBV6-3,NA,TRBJ1-2,few,CASAESRGYTF,TGTGCCAGCGCAGAGTCACGTGGCTACACCTTC